The 20 T cell receptor beta chains listed next were all sequenced from one sample in a study of blood T cells in healthy people across ages. A second roughly 6 to 12 cycle PCR used barcoded and J-beta primers. Each CDR3 protein is one row after TCRdb ran MiXCR on the 5' RACE reads. Of roughly 1,500,000 distinct CDR3 sequences detected, roughly 30% appear once; the ten largest clones hold 11%. Sequencing was performed on blood. The receptors here all came from a woman between 25 and 40 years old in good health.

This clonotype was seen many times. The genes are TRBV6-2 or TRBV6-3 and TRBJ2-5, with D perhaps given as TRBD1 or TRBD2 (5 bases each). Germline lookup yields CDR1 MNHEY and CDR2 SVGEGT. This CDR3 is 12 amino acids long. Trimming stripped 6 bases from V and 4 bases from J, with 9 bases between. In DNA form, the CDR3 reads TGTGCCAGCAGCGGGACGGCAGAGACCCAGTACTTC. This gives the protein CASSGTAETQYF.

V gene TRBV20-1 combines with J gene TRBJ1-2, with no clear D. CDR1 is DFQATT and CDR2 is SNEGSKA in the germline V gene (reference sequence). With 1 base removed from V and 3 bases from J, the gap between germline ends came to 9 bases. CDR3 length equals 13 residues. CDR3 loop: CSARGTEDYGYTF. The CDR3 DNA reads TGCAGTGCTAGAGGGACGGAGGACTATGGCTACACCTTC.

The genes are TRBV7-3 and TRBJ2-6; no firm D call. Deletions cut 5 bases from V and 4 bases from J, with 6 bases between. Germline CDR1 reads SGHTA; CDR2 reads FQGTGA. This CDR3 has 13 residues. The CDR3 loop reads CASSLEGANVLTF. For the CDR3, the DNA is TGTGCCAGCAGCCTCGAGGGGGCCAACGTCCTGACTTTC.

This clonotype was found once. V is TRBV20-1 and J is TRBJ2-3; 8 bases match TRBD2. V lost 4 bases and J lost 5; bases outside the gene matches: 14. Germline loops: CDR1 DFQATT, CDR2 SNEGSKA (reference sequence). CDR3 length equals 16 residues. The chain's CDR3 is CSAIISQGLVGDTQYF. The CDR3 nucleotides read TGCAGTGCTATAATATCGCAGGGACTAGTGGGAGATACGCAGTATTTT.

The CDR3 sequence is CASSLGDTSKYF. In DNA form, the CDR3 reads TGTGCCAGCAGCTTAGGTGACACCTCAAAGTACTTC. The chain links TRBV7-9 to TRBJ2-7; D gene unclear. The CDR3 runs 12 residues. Germline V gene data show CDR1 as SEHNR and CDR2 as FQNEAQ (reference sequence). Trimming took 1 base from V and 11 from J, leaving 12 bases between them.

This clonotype was counted a few times. The junction departs from the called germline gene at one end, perhaps through a read error. The V and J genes are TRBV4-1 and TRBJ1-2; D gene uncertain. The germline V gene encodes CDR1 MGHRA and CDR2 YSYEKL. This CDR3 comprises 15 residues. The CDR3 loop reads CASSKDPKAPDGYTF. The CDR3 DNA follows: TGCGCCAGCAGCAAAGACCCGAAGGCGCCCGACGGCTACACCTTC.

In this sample, this clonotype turned up a few times. The chain carries TRBV4-1 and TRBJ2-4; maybe TRBD1 (6 bases). The better agreement between TRBJ2-7 and the DNA end casts doubt on the J call. Germline V gene sequence: CDR1 MGHRA, CDR2 YSYEKL. This CDR3 has 15 residues. The CDR3 spells CASSQQWTDTYEQYF. CDR3 DNA: TGCGCCAGCAGCCAACAATGGACAGATACCTACGAGCAGTACTTC.

This clonotype was counted once. It is likely a read error, because the conserved phenylalanine at the end of the CDR3 is missing. The chain joins TRBV7-8 to TRBJ2-5, with D possibly TRBD1 on 5 matching bases. Germline CDR1 SGHVS, CDR2 FQNEAQ. CDR3 size: 15 residues. V lost 4 bases and J lost 4, with 16 bases in between. CDR3 region: CASSSGSKGGETQYC. The CDR3 DNA sequence: TGTGCCAGCAGCTCAGGGTCTAAGGGTGGAGAGACCCAGTACTGC.

V gene TRBV4-1 combines with J gene TRBJ2-3; TRBD1 matches at 9 bases. Germline V CDR1 and CDR2: MGHRA, YSYEKL. Trimming removed 1 base from V and 6 bases from J; junction bases left unmatched: 11. This CDR3 has 17 amino acids. The CDR3 here is CASSQALTGGSRDTQYF. CDR3 coding DNA: TGCGCCAGCAGCCAAGCCCTAACAGGGGGCTCCCGGGATACGCAGTATTTT.

CDR3 DNA: TGTGCCACCAGTGAAGATGACAACTACAATGAGCAGTTCTTC. It specifies CATSEDDNYNEQFF. The chain combines TRBV24-1 with TRBJ2-1; D ambiguous. CDR1 and CDR2 from the germline V gene are KGHDR and SFDVKD. This CDR3 region has 14 residues. V lost 4 bases and J lost 3, with 9 bases in between.

The chain combines TRBV6-2 or TRBV6-3 with TRBJ2-5; 7 positions agree with TRBD2. The CDR3 is 15 amino acids. With 5 bases clipped from V and 5 bases from J, the junction kept 11 bases outside the gene matches. CDR1 is MNHEY, CDR2 SVGEGT, per germline. The CDR3 region has the DNA TGTGCCAGCAGTCCCCCGGCCGGGGGAGGGGAGACCCAGTACTTC. Protein: CASSPPAGGGETQYF.

The rearrangement uses TRBV20-1 and TRBJ2-3, with D possibly being TRBD1 (6 bases). Germline CDR1 reads DFQATT; CDR2 reads SNEGSKA (reference sequence). This CDR3 contains 13 residues. CDR3 residues: CRGAAGSTDTQYF. CDR3 DNA sequence: TGCAGGGGGGCCGCTGGCTCCACAGATACGCAGTATTTT.

This clonotype was counted between two and nine times. The V call is TRBV2, the J call TRBJ2-3; no definite D call. The ends were cut back, 4 bases at V and 3 bases at J, with 11 bases in the middle. The germline V gene has CDR1 SNHLY and CDR2 FYNNEI. The CDR3 length is 14 residues. CDR3 bases: TGTGCCAGCAGTGTTAGACGGACGACAGATACGCAGTATTTT. This translates into CASSVRRTTDTQYF. Together with reference TRBV2 and TRBJ2-3, the CDR3 gives the full variable domain: EPEVTQTPSHQVTQMGQEVILRCVPISNHLYFYWYRQILGQKVEFLVSFYNNEISEKSEIFDDQFSVERPDGSNFTLKIRSTKLEDSAMYFCASSVRRTTDTQYFGPGTRLTVL.

The J gene is TRBJ1-2, the V gene TRBV7-3; no clear D. Germline V CDR1 and CDR2: SGHTA, FQGTGA. CDR3 length equals 13 residues. V was pared by 2 bases and J by 9 bases, with 13 bases between. The CDR3 is CASSLFGDESYTF. The CDR3, as DNA: TGTGCCAGCAGCTTATTTGGGGATGAGAGCTACACCTTC.

This clonotype was seen a few times. The chain links TRBV14 to TRBJ2-5; D unresolved. Germline CDR1 is SGHDN and CDR2 is FVKESK. The CDR3 consists of 13 residues. Trimming stripped 1 base from V and 4 bases from J, with 7 bases between. CDR3: CASSQGPAETQYF. The CDR3 DNA follows: TGTGCCAGCAGCCAAGGTCCCGCAGAGACCCAGTACTTC.

This clonotype was detected ten times or more. The CDR3 protein is CASSLTGSADTQYF. The CDR3, as DNA: TGTGCCAGCAGTTTGACAGGGAGCGCAGATACGCAGTATTTT. The chain has TRBV12-3 or TRBV12-4 and TRBJ2-3; 7 bases fit TRBD1. The CDR3 runs 14 residues. V lost 3 bases and J lost 4; bases outside the gene matches: 4.

CDR3 protein: CASSLSMTGGNTEAFF. The CDR3 DNA reads TGTGCCAGCAGCCTAAGTATGACAGGGGGGAACACTGAAGCTTTCTTT. J is TRBJ1-1 and V is TRBV4-2, with TRBD1 matching over 9 bases. Trimming took 4 bases from V and 1 from J; bases not matched to a gene: 7. The CDR3 consists of 16 residues. Germline V CDR1 and CDR2: LGHNA, YNFKEQ.

V usage is TRBV27 and J usage is TRBJ2-5; tentatively, D is TRBD1 or TRBD2 (6 bases each). The CDR3 covers 14 residues. V lost 4 bases and J lost 4, with 13 bases in between. The V gene's germline CDR1 is MNHEY and CDR2 SMNVEV (reference sequence). Written as DNA, the CDR3 is TGTGCCAGCAGTTGGAGGGGGTTTGGAGAGACCCAGTACTTC. Its translation: CASSWRGFGETQYF.

This clonotype was counted between two and nine times. The genes are TRBV7-3 and TRBJ1-3, with a weak D call TRBD1 (5 bases). V was trimmed by 3 bases and J by 7 bases, leaving 31 bases between them. The CDR3 spans 20 residues. Germline CDR1 and CDR2: SGHTA and FQGTGA. The CDR3 DNA reads TGTGCCAGCAGCTTCGTTGTACAGCAAATATACCCCTCTTGGGGGAACACCATATATTTT. Its translation: CASSFVVQQIYPSWGNTIYF.

This clonotype was seen a few times. This sequence joins TRBV28 and TRBJ2-3; D is ambiguous. Looked up from germline, CDR1 is MDHEN and CDR2 is SYDVKM. V lost 6 bases to trimming and J lost 2 bases, with 18 bases between them. This CDR3 contains 16 residues. CDR3 loop: CASSHDVPENTDTQYF. The CDR3 nucleotides read TGTGCCAGCAGCCACGACGTGCCAGAAAACACAGATACGCAGTATTTT.